The 23 T cell receptor beta chains below all came from one sample that was sequenced in a study of T cell responses to AZD1222 COVID-19 vaccine. Data came from immunoSEQ multiplex PCR; TCRdb stores just in-frame clones and leaves some out. The table includes some 100,000 clones, around 90% detected once. The sample in question was peripheral blood, obtained on day 0 of MenACWY control vaccination. The receptors shown here come from an adult in good health.

The V call is TRBV7-9, the J call TRBJ1-2; D is possibly TRBD1 (6 bases). V was clipped by 5 bases and J by 3 bases, with 16 bases between them. CDR1 and CDR2 from the germline V gene are SEHNR and FQNEAQ (reference sequence). The CDR3 loop spans 15 amino acids. The CDR3 protein is CASSPPRGAYYGYTF. The CDR3 DNA is TGTGCCAGCAGCCCGCCTCGGGGGGCGTACTATGGCTACACCTTC.

The V call is TRBV6-5, the J call TRBJ2-5, with D uncertain. V lost 6 bases, J lost 3 bases, and 11 bases lay in between. The CDR3 has 13 residues. The germline V gene encodes CDR1 MNHEY and CDR2 SVGAGI. CDR3 in amino acids: CASSLQQKETQYF. DNA of the CDR3: TGTGCCAGCAGCCTTCAGCAAAAAGAGACCCAGTACTTC.

The rearrangement links TRBV13 to TRBJ2-5; 15 positions match TRBD2. CDR1 PRHDT and CDR2 FYEKMQ come from the germline V gene (reference sequence). This CDR3 spans 15 amino acids. With 5 bases clipped from V and 4 bases from J, the junction kept 2 bases outside the gene matches. The CDR3 region has the DNA TGTGCCAGCAGCCCGGGACTAGCGGGAGGAGAGACCCAGTACTTC. Translation: CASSPGLAGGETQYF.

V gene TRBV7-8 combines with J gene TRBJ1-5; unclear D gene. There are 14 residues in the CDR3. The germline CDR1 and CDR2 sequences are SGHVS and FQNEAQ. V was clipped by 1 base and J by 4 bases, with 8 bases between them. The CDR3 region has the DNA TGTGCCAGCAGCTTAGAGTTGGGGAATCAGCCCCAGCATTTT. Protein sequence: CASSLELGNQPQHF.

V usage is TRBV10-3 and J usage is TRBJ2-7, with a tentative D call TRBD1 (6 bases). The CDR3 contains 13 residues. The germline gives CDR1 ENHRY, CDR2 SYGVKD. Trimming took off 2 bases at V and 3 bases at J, with 8 bases between the two ends. Here the CDR3 DNA reads TGTGCCATCAGTGAGGGACAGAACTACGAGCAGTACTTC. Its protein product is CAISEGQNYEQYF.

The table lists this clone with a count of one. V gene TRBV25-1 combines with J gene TRBJ1-4, with 10 bases identical to TRBD1. The ends lost 5 bases at V and 7 bases at J; junction bases unmatched: 4. There are 14 residues in the CDR3. From germline, CDR1 is MGHDK and CDR2 SYGVNS. Written as DNA, the CDR3 is TGTGCCAGCAGTAGTGGGACAGGGGCTGAAAAACTGTTTTTT. It yields the protein CASSSGTGAEKLFF.

This clone appeared a single time. The chain has TRBV6-8 and TRBJ2-2, with D perhaps matching TRBD2 (5 bases). V was clipped by 7 bases and J by 5 bases, with 14 bases between them. There are 14 residues in the CDR3. CDR1 and CDR2 (germline): MNHGY, SAAAGT. CDR3 protein: CASKKTSGTGELFF. The CDR3 nucleotides are TGTGCCAGCAAGAAGACATCGGGGACCGGGGAGCTGTTTTTT.

This clone appeared many times. The chain combines TRBV7-6 with TRBJ2-5; the D gene is possibly TRBD2 (7 bases). CDR3 size: 15 residues. The V end was cut by 7 bases, the J end by 5 bases, with 20 bases between. Germline V gene data show CDR1 as SGHVS and CDR2 as FNYEAQ. The CDR3 nucleotides are TGTGCCAGCATCCTAACCTGGGGGGGCAGCGAGACCCAGTACTTC. The encoded protein is CASILTWGGSETQYF.

This chain joins TRBV28 and TRBJ1-6; D might be TRBD1 (5 bases). The CDR3 contains 15 residues. Germline V gene sequence: CDR1 MDHEN, CDR2 SYDVKM. The V and J ends lost 9 bases and 13 bases respectively, with 25 bases between them. The CDR3 here is CASNFGTLQSRPLHF. CDR3 DNA: TGTGCCAGTAACTTTGGGACCCTCCAATCAAGGCCCCTCCACTTT.

J is TRBJ2-7 and V is TRBV5-1, with D possibly being TRBD1 (5 bases). V was shortened by 2 bases and J by 3 bases, with 9 bases between the two germline ends. The CDR3 is 13 residues long. The germline CDR1 and CDR2 sequences are SGHRS and YFSETQ. CDR3 region: CASSLTDSYEQYF. The CDR3, as DNA: TGCGCCAGCAGCTTAACCGACAGCTACGAGCAGTACTTC.

This chain links TRBV11-3 with TRBJ2-2, with 7 bases matching TRBD2. The CDR3 is 15 amino acids. Germline V gene sequence: CDR1 SGHNT, CDR2 YENEEA. V dropped 1 base and J dropped 3; count of bases not matched to a gene: 2. CDR3 nucleotide sequence: TGTGCCAGCAGCTTAGGAAGCGGGGACACCGGGGAGCTGTTTTTT. It is translated as CASSLGSGDTGELFF. Based on the CDR3 plus reference TRBV11-3 and TRBJ2-2, the full variable domain is EAGVVQSPRYKIIEKKQPVAFWCNPISGHNTLYWYLQNLGQGPELLIRYENEEAVDDSQLPKDRFSAERLKGVDSTLKIQPAELGDSAVYLCASSLGSGDTGELFFGEGSRLTVL.

The CDR3, as DNA: TGTGCCAGCAGCTTGGTAAGCAGCCGGCTCTCAGATACGCAGTATTTT. This translates into CASSLVSSRLSDTQYF. This chain connects TRBV5-6 to TRBJ2-3, with D uncertain. Germline CDR1 SGHDT, CDR2 YYEEEE. This CDR3 has 16 residues. The V end lost 0 bases, the J end lost 4 bases, and 15 bases lay between the germline ends.

The chain joins TRBV11-2 to TRBJ2-1, with 11 bases matching TRBD2. This CDR3 has 19 amino acids. J lost 4 bases, V lost 5 bases, and 16 bases had no gene match. Germline V gene data show CDR1 as SGHAT and CDR2 as FQNNGV. CDR3 residues: CASSAHPLFTSGGYNEQFF. The CDR3 coding sequence is TGTGCCAGCAGCGCCCACCCTCTCTTCACTAGCGGGGGTTACAATGAGCAGTTCTTC.

The chain is built from TRBV5-4 and TRBJ2-5; D gene ambiguous. The ends were cut back, 6 bases at V and 3 bases at J, with 12 bases in the middle. The CDR3 consists of 13 residues. Germline CDR1 is SGHNT and CDR2 is YYREEE (reference sequence). The CDR3 protein is CASKPKSEETQYF. The CDR3 DNA sequence: TGTGCCAGCAAGCCCAAGAGTGAAGAGACCCAGTACTTC.

J is TRBJ1-2 and V is TRBV27, with 8 nucleotides matching TRBD1. The CDR3 runs to 15 residues. The ends lost 6 bases at V and 8 bases at J; junction bases unmatched: 14. Germline V gives CDR1 MNHEY, CDR2 SMNVEV (reference sequence). In nucleotides, the CDR3 is TGTGCCAGCAGCCCCGCGAGGCAGGGGGCAGGGGGCTACACCTTC. Translation gives CASSPARQGAGGYTF.

This rearrangement joins TRBV6-1 to TRBJ2-7; the match to TRBD2 covers 11 bases. Germline-derived CDR1 and CDR2 are MNHNS and SASEGT. The CDR3 has 16 residues. The V segment lost 4 bases and the J segment 3 bases; nucleotides outside the gene matches: 8. CDR3 amino acids: CASSGPLAGVNYEQYF. For the CDR3, the DNA is TGTGCCAGCAGTGGCCCACTAGCGGGGGTAAACTACGAGCAGTACTTC.

The chain is built from TRBV7-8 and TRBJ1-5; D call uncertain. Per germline, CDR1 SGHVS and CDR2 FQNEAQ. V was clipped by 5 bases and J by 1 base, with 12 bases between them. The CDR3 runs to 15 residues. CDR3 coding DNA: TGTGCCAGCAGCCCCCGGTCTGGAAGCAATCAGCCCCAGCATTTT. It specifies CASSPRSGSNQPQHF.

The rearrangement uses TRBV9 and TRBJ2-2, with D unresolved. Germline V gene data show CDR1 as SGDLS and CDR2 as YYNGEE. V lost 4 bases to trimming and J lost 4 bases, with 14 bases between them. The CDR3 is 15 amino acids. CDR3 nucleotides: TGTGCCAGCAGCATACGACCATCCAGCACCGGGGAGCTGTTTTTT. Its translation is CASSIRPSSTGELFF.

CDR3 sequence (DNA): TGTGCCAGCAGTCCTCCCGGGGGGGAGCGGACAGATACGCAGTATTTT. Residues: CASSPPGGERTDTQYF. V usage is TRBV6-4 and J usage is TRBJ2-3; 8 bases map to TRBD2. Germline assignment: CDR1 MRHNA and CDR2 SNTAGT. CDR3 size: 16 residues. After removal of 5 bases from V and 3 bases from J, the junction contained 10 bases not matched to a gene.

For the CDR3, the DNA is TGTGCCAGCAGCCGTCGGTCCGGACAGTCCTACAATGAGCAGTTCTTC. As protein: CASSRRSGQSYNEQFF. This chain connects TRBV5-4 to TRBJ2-1, with D possibly TRBD1 on 6 matching bases. Trimming shortened V by 4 bases and J by 1 base, and 15 bases separated the two germline ends. The germline gives CDR1 SGHNT, CDR2 YYREEE (reference sequence). The CDR3 spans 16 residues. Full variable domain (remainder filled in from reference TRBV5-4 and TRBJ2-1): ETGVTQSPTHLIKTRGQQVTLRCSSQSGHNTVSWYQQALGQGPQFIFQYYREEENGRGNFPPRFSGLQFPNYSSELNVNALELDDSALYLCASSRRSGQSYNEQFFGPGTRLTVL.

The genes are TRBV12-3 or TRBV12-4 and TRBJ1-5, with no clear D. The V and J ends lost 7 bases and 4 bases respectively, with 8 bases between them. The length of the CDR3 is 12 residues. The CDR3 DNA reads TGTGCCAGCAATACCCCTAATCAGCCCCAGCATTTT. It yields the protein CASNTPNQPQHF.

This clone was recorded a few times. The CDR3 DNA is TGTGCCAGCATGGAAGGGGGCGGTGGTAATGAAAAACTGTTTTTT. Its protein product is CASMEGGGGNEKLFF. The chain combines TRBV28 with TRBJ1-4; TRBD1 agrees at 7 bases. The ends lost 7 bases at V and 4 bases at J; junction bases unmatched: 9. CDR1 is MDHEN, CDR2 SYDVKM, per germline. This CDR3 region has 15 residues.

V gene TRBV19 combines with J gene TRBJ1-1; 11 bases agree with TRBD1. Trimming removed 5 bases from V and 4 bases from J; junction bases left unmatched: 3. The CDR3 length is 14 residues. The V gene's germline CDR1 is LNHDA and CDR2 SQIVND (reference sequence). This CDR3 reads CASSGQGAGTEAFF. CDR3 DNA: TGTGCCAGTAGTGGACAGGGGGCGGGCACTGAAGCTTTCTTT.